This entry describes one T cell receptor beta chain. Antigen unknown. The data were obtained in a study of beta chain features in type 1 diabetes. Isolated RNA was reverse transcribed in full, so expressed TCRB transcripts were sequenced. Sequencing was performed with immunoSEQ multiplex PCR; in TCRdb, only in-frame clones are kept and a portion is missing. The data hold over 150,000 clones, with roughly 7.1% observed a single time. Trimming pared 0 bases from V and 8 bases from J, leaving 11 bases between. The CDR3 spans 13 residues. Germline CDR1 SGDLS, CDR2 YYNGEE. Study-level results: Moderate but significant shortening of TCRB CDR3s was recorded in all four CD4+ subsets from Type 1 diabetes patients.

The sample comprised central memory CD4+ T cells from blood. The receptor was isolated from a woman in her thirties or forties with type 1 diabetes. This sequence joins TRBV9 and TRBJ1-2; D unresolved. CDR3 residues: CASSVDGTVGYTF. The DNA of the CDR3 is TGTGCCAGCAGCGTAGACGGTACAGTCGGCTACACCTTC.